These 18 T cell receptor beta chains were all obtained from the same sample, sequenced in a study of blood T cells in healthy people across ages. Next came a second PCR, run for about 7 to 12 cycles, which used a sample-barcoded 5' primer along with a J-beta primer mix. Each CDR3 protein is one row after TCRdb ran MiXCR on the 5' RACE reads. The table has over 500,000 distinct CDR3 sequences, about 26% seen once; the top ten hold 3% to 4%. Separately, the same data were catalogued under a study of T cells of mothers and their children.

The material sequenced was blood. All receptors derive from a boy between 2 and 15 years old in good health.

This chain connects TRBV7-9 to TRBJ2-7; 9 bases agree with TRBD1. The germline gives CDR1 SEHNR, CDR2 FQNEAQ (reference sequence). With V trimmed by 0 bases and J by 6 bases, 12 bases remained unmatched. This CDR3 has 17 residues. The CDR3 nucleotides are TGTGCCAGCAGCTTAGCGCGAGGACAGGGGAGGGAAGGCGAGCAGTACTTC. Its translation is CASSLARGQGREGEQYF.

This clonotype showed up just a few times. The rearrangement joins TRBV24-1 to TRBJ2-5, with D possibly being TRBD1 or TRBD2 (5 bases each). The J call is doubtful: the DNA matches TRBJ2-1 better. CDR1 is KGHDR, CDR2 SFDVKD, per germline. CDR3 length equals 14 residues. CDR3 coding DNA: TGTGCCACCAGTGATGGGGCGGGCAAAAATGAGCAGTTCTTC. This encodes CATSDGAGKNEQFF.

The V gene is TRBV28, the J gene TRBJ1-1; D gene uncertain. The CDR3 is made up of 12 amino acids. The V and J ends lost 6 bases and 7 bases respectively, with 12 bases between them. CDR1 MDHEN and CDR2 SYDVKM come from the germline V gene. CDR3 DNA: TGTGCCAGCAGGTCCGACACACTTGAAGCTTTCTTT. Residues: CASRSDTLEAFF.

This clonotype was recorded a few times. This chain connects TRBV29-1 to TRBJ2-2; 7 nucleotides agree with TRBD2. J was trimmed by 5 bases and V by 6 bases; bases with no gene match: 3. Germline CDR1 is SQVTM and CDR2 is ANQGSEA. This CDR3 is built from 12 residues. CDR3 DNA sequence: TGCAGCGTACGTAGCGGGACCGGGGAGCTGTTTTTT. Translated, it gives CSVRSGTGELFF.

The rearrangement uses TRBV7-9 and TRBJ2-5, with 10 positions matching TRBD2. The J call is doubtful: the DNA matches TRBJ2-1 better. This CDR3 is built from 15 residues. In germline, CDR1 is SEHNR, CDR2 FQNEAQ (reference sequence). The CDR3 region has the DNA TGTGCCAGCAGCTCCGGACTAGCGGAATACAATGAGCAGTTCTTC. Its protein product is CASSSGLAEYNEQFF.

The chain carries TRBV10-3 and TRBJ1-1, with 7 positions matching TRBD1. This CDR3 has 14 amino acids. With 6 bases clipped from V and 1 base from J, the junction kept 5 bases outside the gene matches. In germline, CDR1 is ENHRY, CDR2 SYGVKD. CDR3 protein: CAISPTGTNTEAFF. As DNA, the CDR3 is TGTGCCATCAGCCCGACAGGGACGAACACTGAAGCTTTCTTT.

In its sample, this clonotype was seen a few times. J is TRBJ2-7 and V is TRBV12-3 or TRBV12-4; no firm D call. CDR3 length equals 11 residues. V was pared by 9 bases and J by 4 bases, with 10 bases between. CDR3 in amino acids: CARNIPYEQYF. CDR3 DNA sequence: TGTGCCAGGAACATCCCTTACGAGCAGTACTTC.

Here the CDR3 reads CASSRTGATNEKLFF. The CDR3 DNA reads TGTGCCAGCAGCCGGACAGGGGCAACTAATGAAAAACTGTTTTTT. The chain links TRBV14 to TRBJ1-4, with 9 bases aligning to TRBD1. Per the germline V gene, CDR1 is SGHDN and CDR2 is FVKESK. Unmatched junction bases numbered 0, after V lost 4 bases and J lost 0 bases. The CDR3 is 15 amino acids.

The J gene is TRBJ2-3, the V gene TRBV6-1; either TRBD1 or TRBD2 may fit D (5 bases each). The length of the CDR3 is 14 residues. The V end was cut by 8 bases, the J end by 2 bases, with 14 bases between. Per germline, CDR1 MNHNS and CDR2 SASEGT. The CDR3 spells CASLRGAATDTQYF. DNA of the CDR3: TGTGCCAGCTTGAGAGGGGCGGCCACAGATACGCAGTATTTT.

CDR3 DNA: TGTGCCAGCAGTGCCCGGACAGTGATGTCTGGGGCCAACGTCCTGACTTTC. This codes for CASSARTVMSGANVLTF. The chain joins TRBV6-1 to TRBJ2-6, with D possibly TRBD1 on 6 matching bases. Between the trimmed V and J ends, which lost 4 bases and 1 base, there was a span of 14 bases. CDR1 is MNHNS, CDR2 SASEGT, per germline. The CDR3 is 17 amino acids.

This clonotype was found a few times. This chain links TRBV12-5 with TRBJ2-5; no clear D. CDR3 size: 14 residues. Trimming left V 4 bases short and J 5 bases short, with 14 bases between. Germline V gene data show CDR1 as LGHNT and CDR2 as FRNRAP. The CDR3 region is CASGSPSPVETQYF. The CDR3 bases are TGTGCTAGTGGTTCCCCCTCTCCGGTGGAGACCCAGTACTTC.

On this clonotype: This may arise from a read error, as a much more abundant clone is one base away. The gene calls are TRBV29-1 and TRBJ2-5; unclear D gene. Germline V gives CDR1 SQVTM, CDR2 ANQGSEA. The CDR3 extends over 10 amino acids. Trimming removed 2 bases from V and 5 bases from J, with 3 bases in between. This chain's CDR3 is CSVEIETQYF. Here the CDR3 DNA reads TGCAGCGTTGAAATCGAGACCCAGTACTTC.

This clonotype turned up a few times. V and J are TRBV2 and TRBJ2-5; D may be TRBD1 or TRBD2 (5 bases each). The length of the CDR3 is 15 residues. Trimming removed 0 bases at V and 4 bases at J, with 12 bases between. CDR1 and CDR2 (germline): SNHLY, FYNNEI. Here the CDR3 reads CASSEAVGDPETQYF. DNA of the CDR3: TGTGCCAGCAGTGAAGCGGTTGGGGACCCAGAGACCCAGTACTTC.

This sequence joins TRBV7-9 and TRBJ2-7; maybe TRBD2 (6 bases). Trimming left V 1 base short and J 7 bases short, with 14 bases between. The germline V gene encodes CDR1 SEHNR and CDR2 FQNEAQ (reference sequence). The CDR3 loop spans 14 amino acids. The CDR3 DNA reads as TGTGCCAGCAGCTTAGACGGGAGAGGTTGGGAGCAGTACTTC. This gives the protein CASSLDGRGWEQYF.

This clonotype has a handful of counts. V and J are TRBV15 and TRBJ2-1, with TRBD1 matching over 7 bases. The CDR3 is 13 residues long. Germline V gives CDR1 LNHNV, CDR2 YYDKDF (reference sequence). Trimming cost V 4 bases and J 8 bases; bases outside gene matches: 5. The CDR3 spells CATSKPQGDEQFF. In nucleotides, the CDR3 is TGTGCCACCAGCAAACCCCAGGGGGATGAGCAGTTCTTC.

The V and J genes are TRBV7-2 and TRBJ1-1; no clear D gene. Between the trimmed V and J ends, which lost 5 bases and 2 bases, there was a span of 12 bases. The CDR3 sequence is 14 residues long. Germline V CDR1 and CDR2: SGHTA, FQGNSA. The CDR3 loop reads CASSPAYINTEAFF. CDR3 nucleotide sequence: TGTGCCAGCAGCCCGGCCTATATTAACACTGAAGCTTTCTTT. The entire variable domain, with the rest obtained from reference TRBV7-2 and TRBJ1-1, is as follows: GAGVSQSPSNKVTEKGKDVELRCDPISGHTALYWYRQSLGQGLEFLIYFQGNSAPDKSGLPSDRFSAERTGGSVSTLTIQRTQQEDSAVYLCASSPAYINTEAFFGQGTRLTVV.

DNA of the CDR3: TGTGCCAGCAGCTTAACGATAGCGCGGCACTATGAGCAGTTCTTC. This codes for CASSLTIARHYEQFF. The chain has TRBV11-2 and TRBJ2-5, with TRBD2 as a possible D gene (5 bases). The J call could be wrong; TRBJ2-1 is a better fit for the DNA end. CDR1 and CDR2 from the germline V gene are SGHAT and FQNNGV. The CDR3 sequence is 15 residues long.

This chain uses TRBV20-1 with TRBJ2-1, with TRBD2 as a possible D gene (6 bases). Germline assignment: CDR1 DFQATT and CDR2 SNEGSKA (reference sequence). V lost 3 bases, J lost 0 bases, and 12 bases lay in between. CDR3 length: 15 amino acids. The CDR3 protein is CSASWRERSYNEQFF. DNA for the CDR3: TGCAGTGCTAGTTGGAGGGAGCGCTCCTACAATGAGCAGTTCTTC.